This T cell receptor beta chain originates from a study of blood T cell repertoires in COVID-19. The wider study: COVID-19 samples, acute and convalescent, were from the United States, Italy and Spain. Nucleic acid was either cDNA or gDNA, and it came from T cells, B-cell-depleted T cells, or PBMCs.

The CDR3 is made up of 15 amino acids. Between the trimmed V and J ends, which lost 5 bases and 4 bases, there was a span of 17 bases. CDR1 and CDR2 from the germline V gene are SGHVS and FNYEAQ. Original processing methods: By means of reference gene primer amplification, nucleated cell counts were estimated. TCRdb keeps only in-frame clones here, not all; method: immunoSEQ multiplex PCR. D and trimming were read from the DNA, whereas the V and J calls and clone size are those reported in that table. Here the sample spans 10,000 to 15,000 clones, 78% being singletons. The chain is built from TRBV7-6 and TRBJ1-1; the D gene is possibly TRBD1 (6 bases). The source material was peripheral blood. This receptor was taken from a human donor in a cohort sampled during active COVID-19. The CDR3 spells CASSTNRDASTEAFF. The DNA for the CDR3 is TGTGCCAGCAGCACGAACAGGGACGCGAGCACTGAAGCTTTCTTT.